This T cell receptor beta chain was sequenced for a study of shared clonotypes between healthy human individuals. General study findings and limits: Generally, naive subsets (rather than memory subsets) showed larger estimated richness. Collection of samples was limited to blood; tissue repertoires likely differ.

Produced via immunoSEQ multiplex PCR; TCRdb's table is partial and in-frame only. The sample has over a million clones; about 75% are singletons. The germline V and J ends were trimmed by 3 bases and 2 bases, with 8 bases remaining between them. The CDR3 totals 13 residues. The germline V gene encodes CDR1 SGHNT and CDR2 YENEEA. At least ten counts were recorded for this clone. Its cognate antigen is unknown. The receptor was isolated from a man aged 18 to 30 in good health. The sample comprised memory CD4+ T cells sorted from blood. Subset here: CD45RA-negative fraction. V is TRBV11-3 and J is TRBJ2-7; TRBD2 is a possible D gene (6 bases). The CDR3 region has the DNA TGTGCCAGCAGCTTCGGGACTCCCTACGAGCAGTACTTC. Residues: CASSFGTPYEQYF.